This T cell receptor (beta chain) comes out of a study of spatial heterogeneity in lung cancer. The time point here: blood at routine non-recurrence follow-up after resection. Between the trimmed V and J ends, which lost 6 bases and 7 bases, there was a span of 13 bases. This CDR3 contains 12 residues. Per germline, CDR1 SQVTM and CDR2 ANQGSEA. One entry per CDR3 protein results from TCRdb running MiXCR on the 5' RACE reads. Of approximately 100,000 distinct CDR3 sequences listed, roughly 19% were seen once; the top ten hold 21%. The chain links TRBV29-1 to TRBJ1-3; D gene uncertain. The sample was PBMCs, taken at follow-up. The TCR sequence derives from a male donor with early-stage non-small cell lung cancer. The CDR3 loop is CSVARLGNTIYF. Written as DNA, the CDR3 is TGCAGCGTAGCGAGGCTCGGGAACACCATATATTTT.